Below, 18 T cell receptor beta chains from the same sample are listed, as sequenced in a study of lymphopenia after photon versus proton radiotherapy. Sequencing was performed with immunoSEQ multiplex PCR; in TCRdb, only in-frame clones are kept and a portion is missing. The table lists about 40,000 clones, more than 70% of them singletons. Sample: peripheral blood, taken from a patient treated with proton-based radiotherapy. The receptors were gathered from a woman in her 70s with pancreatic cancer. Some clones in this sample may be carry-over from other donors' samples.

The chain has TRBV4-1 and TRBJ1-5; 7 bases line up with TRBD1. CDR3 length equals 14 residues. Germline lookup yields CDR1 MGHRA and CDR2 YSYEKL. Trimming removed 4 bases from V and 3 bases from J; junction bases left unmatched: 3. The DNA for the CDR3 is TGCGCCAGCAGCCCAGGGGGGTTCAATCAGCCCCAGCATTTT. Protein: CASSPGGFNQPQHF.

In this sample, this clone turned up once. The V call is TRBV28, the J call TRBJ1-5; 7 bases match TRBD1. The CDR3 is 15 residues long. The trim removed 4 bases at V and 3 bases at J, leaving 6 bases unmatched. Germline assignment: CDR1 MDHEN and CDR2 SYDVKM. The CDR3, as DNA: TGTGCCAGCAGTTCAGGGGGAGAGACCAATCAGCCCCAGCATTTT. Translating gives CASSSGGETNQPQHF.

This chain joins TRBV9 and TRBJ1-4; D is ambiguous. CDR1 and CDR2 from the germline V gene are SGDLS and YYNGEE. The CDR3 covers 16 residues. V was trimmed by 0 bases and J by 5 bases, leaving 14 bases between them. As DNA, the CDR3 is TGTGCCAGCAGCGTAGGTGTCACGGTTAGAAATGAAAAACTGTTTTTT. Amino acid sequence: CASSVGVTVRNEKLFF.

The chain recombines TRBV28 with TRBJ1-1; TRBD1 matches at 10 bases. The V and J ends lost 4 bases and 2 bases, in that order; junction bases with no gene match: 4. CDR3 length equals 15 residues. Germline lookup yields CDR1 MDHEN and CDR2 SYDVKM. This CDR3 is CASSSRDRGNTEAFF. The CDR3 DNA sequence: TGTGCCAGCAGTTCCCGGGACAGGGGTAACACTGAAGCTTTCTTT.

This rearrangement joins TRBV11-2 to TRBJ1-1; D not resolved. With 0 bases removed from V and 8 bases from J, the gap between germline ends came to 10 bases. CDR1 is SGHAT, CDR2 FQNNGV, per germline. The CDR3 spans 13 residues. This CDR3 reads CASSLDGWAEAFF. The CDR3 DNA reads as TGTGCCAGCAGCTTAGATGGGTGGGCAGAAGCTTTCTTT. Using reference TRBV11-2 and TRBJ1-1 for the parts outside the CDR3, the full variable domain is EAGVAQSPRYKIIEKRQSVAFWCNPISGHATLYWYQQILGQGPKLLIQFQNNGVVDDSQLPKDRFSAERLKGVDSTLKIQPAKLEDSAVYLCASSLDGWAEAFFGQGTRLTVV.

The chain couples TRBV7-9 to TRBJ2-1, with 11 bases lining up with TRBD2. The CDR3 runs to 16 residues. Germline-derived CDR1 and CDR2 are SEHNR and FQNEAQ (reference sequence). With 0 bases clipped from V and 3 bases from J, the junction kept 1 base outside the gene matches. DNA of the CDR3: TGTGCCAGCAGCTTAGCCCTAGCGGGAGGCTACAATGAGCAGTTCTTC. It translates to CASSLALAGGYNEQFF.

The chain recombines TRBV9 with TRBJ2-3, with TRBD2 matching over 8 bases. This CDR3 region has 15 residues. V shed 4 bases, J shed 4 bases, and the junction held 8 bases outside the gene matches. Germline CDR1 reads SGDLS; CDR2 reads YYNGEE. CDR3 protein: CASSNERERADTQYF. The CDR3 bases are TGTGCCAGCAGCAACGAGCGGGAGAGGGCAGATACGCAGTATTTT. Based on the CDR3 plus reference TRBV9 and TRBJ2-3, the full variable domain is DSGVTQTPKHLITATGQRVTLRCSPRSGDLSVYWYQQSLDQGLQFLIQYYNGEERAKGNILERFSAQQFPDLHSELNLSSLELGDSALYFCASSNERERADTQYFGPGTRLTVL.

The chain employs TRBV5-4 and TRBJ2-7; 12 bases match TRBD2. The CDR3 consists of 18 residues. The trim removed 0 bases at V and 3 bases at J, leaving 10 bases unmatched. The germline V gene encodes CDR1 SGHNT and CDR2 YYREEE (reference sequence). CDR3 nucleotide sequence: TGTGCCAGCAGCTTGGTACTAGCGGGAGGAATGGGAATCTACGAGCAGTACTTC. As protein: CASSLVLAGGMGIYEQYF.

J is TRBJ2-1 and V is TRBV4-2; 7 nucleotides line up with TRBD2. Germline-derived CDR1 and CDR2 are LGHNA and YNFKEQ. The junction had 13 bases not matched to a gene; V was cut back by 4 bases and J by 4 bases. The length of the CDR3 is 17 residues. CDR3 nucleotide sequence: TGTGCCAGCAGCCTTGAGACGGGAGGTGGTGGGTACAATGAGCAGTTCTTC. Its translation is CASSLETGGGGYNEQFF.

The chain employs TRBV10-1 and TRBJ2-1; tentative D call: TRBD2 (6 bases). From germline, CDR1 is WNHNN and CDR2 SYGVQD (reference sequence). This CDR3 has 15 residues. Trimming removed 5 bases from V and 5 bases from J, with 16 bases in between. The CDR3 nucleotides read TGCGCCAGCAGTAGCCCGGGAGATTGGAACAATGAGCAGTTCTTC. It is translated as CASSSPGDWNNEQFF.

This rearrangement joins TRBV27 to TRBJ2-1, with 10 positions matching TRBD2. The CDR3 is 14 amino acids. V lost 3 bases, J lost 9 bases, and 5 bases stayed unmatched. In germline, CDR1 is MNHEY, CDR2 SMNVEV (reference sequence). The CDR3 spells CASSFSSGSTEQFF. The CDR3 nucleotides are TGTGCCAGCAGTTTTTCTAGCGGGAGTACTGAGCAGTTCTTC.

The rearrangement joins TRBV4-3 to TRBJ2-1, with D tentatively TRBD2 (6 bases). Trimming pared 0 bases from V and 0 bases from J, leaving 9 bases between. The CDR3 contains 16 residues. The germline V gene has CDR1 LGHNA and CDR2 YSLEER. DNA for the CDR3: TGCGCCAGCAGCCAAGATTACGGGAGCTCCTACAATGAGCAGTTCTTC. Its translation is CASSQDYGSSYNEQFF.

This chain connects TRBV19 to TRBJ2-7, with 7 bases that match TRBD1. Germline V gene lookup returns CDR1 LNHDA and CDR2 SQIVND (reference sequence). CDR3 length equals 13 residues. Trimming took 5 bases from V and 0 from J; bases not matched to a gene: 1. CDR3 residues: CASSWDSSYEQYF. As DNA, the CDR3 is TGTGCCAGTAGTTGGGACAGCTCCTACGAGCAGTACTTC. Complete variable domain (other parts from reference TRBV19 and TRBJ2-7): DGGITQSPKYLFRKEGQNVTLSCEQNLNHDAMYWYRQDPGQGLRLIYYSQIVNDFQKGDIAEGYSVSREKKESFPLTVTSAQKNPTAFYLCASSWDSSYEQYFGPGTRLTVT.

The CDR3 DNA is TGTGCCAGCAGCTCACCGGGACTAGCGGGAGGTGTTAATGAGCAGTTCTTC. It is translated as CASSSPGLAGGVNEQFF. This sequence joins TRBV7-9 and TRBJ2-1; 15 bases are shared with TRBD2. CDR1 is SEHNR, CDR2 FQNEAQ, per germline (reference sequence). V lost 4 bases, J lost 7 bases, and 8 bases stayed unmatched. This CDR3 has 17 residues.

The rearrangement joins TRBV7-9 to TRBJ2-7; TRBD2 aligns across 14 bases. The CDR3 length is 15 residues. V was pared by 1 base and J by 7 bases, with 3 bases of the junction left unmatched. Germline CDR1 reads SEHNR; CDR2 reads FQNEAQ (reference sequence). CDR3 DNA: TGTGCCAGCAGCTTAGAGGGACTAGCGGGAGTTGAGCAGTACTTC. This sequence encodes CASSLEGLAGVEQYF.

This clone appeared a single time. V and J are TRBV18 and TRBJ1-5; the match to TRBD1 covers 10 bases. CDR1 is KGHSH, CDR2 LQKENI, per germline. After removal of 4 bases from V and 7 bases from J, the junction contained 1 base not matched to a gene. This CDR3 has 13 residues. CDR3 nucleotide sequence: TGTGCCAGCTCACGGGACAGGGGCCAGCCCCAGCATTTT. This codes for CASSRDRGQPQHF.

The CDR3, as DNA: TGTGCCAGCACCTTGAGGGGGGTTGGGGCCAACGTCCTGACTTTC. Translated: CASTLRGVGANVLTF. The chain combines TRBV28 with TRBJ2-6; D tentatively reads TRBD1 or TRBD2 (6 bases each). V was shortened by 7 bases and J by 3 bases, with 13 bases between the two germline ends. This CDR3 is 15 amino acids long. Germline V gene lookup returns CDR1 MDHEN and CDR2 SYDVKM.

The chain uses TRBV12-5 and TRBJ2-1, with D perhaps matching TRBD2 (5 bases). Germline lookup yields CDR1 LGHNT and CDR2 FRNRAP. The CDR3 loop spans 15 amino acids. Trimming removed 1 base from V and 1 base from J, with 8 bases in between. The CDR3 DNA reads as TGTGCTAGTGGTTTGGGCACGGGATCCTACAATGAGCAGTTCTTC. It codes for CASGLGTGSYNEQFF.